This TCR beta chain originates from a study of read filtering for tumor transcriptome and immune sequencing. Study-level information: Mean patient age was roughly 72 years, range roughly 40 to 80; 17 male, 14 to 15 female. DNase treatment preceded whole-transcriptome library preparation. Findings and caveats of the study: The sorted CD138-negative fraction was a mixed bone marrow immune population, not purified T cells. Correlation between methods rose after single-read clonotypes were removed.

Remarks on this clonotype: Its antigen is undetermined.

Germline-derived CDR1 and CDR2 are MNHEY and SVGAGI. The CDR3 is made up of 15 amino acids. V dropped 4 bases and J dropped 9; count of bases not matched to a gene: 8. This library used about 400 ng RNA and molecular barcoded adaptors spanning alpha/delta and beta/gamma chains. TCRdb re-derived calls from the reads in MiXCR, one entry per CDR3 protein. The sample yields around 140,000 distinct CDR3 sequences, less than 15% seen once. The TCR comes from a donor at least 40 years old with multiple myeloma. The sequencing input was a population of CD138-negative cells sorted from bone marrow. The J gene is TRBJ2-1, the V gene TRBV6-5; 11 bases match TRBD1. The DNA for the CDR3 is TGTGCCAGCAGTTCCCTCGGACAGGGGGCAGGTGAGCAGTTCTTC. It yields the protein CASSSLGQGAGEQFF.